The 10 T cell receptor beta chains in this list originate from one sample, sequenced in a study of CD8+CD57+ T cells in acquired aplastic anemia. Genomic DNA provided the template from which TCR beta VDJ and CDR3 profiles were obtained. One entry per CDR3 protein, called by TCRdb with MiXCR from the reads. The data hold roughly 240,000 distinct CDR3 sequences, with around 43% observed a single time. Patients included in sequencing had previously demonstrated CD8+CD57+ cell expansion by flow cytometry. Sequenced input: sorted CD4+, CD8+, or CD8+CD57+ T cells (not recorded which) from PBMCs. These receptors were taken from a human donor with aplastic anemia.

This clonotype appeared once. V and J are TRBV6-2 or TRBV6-3 and TRBJ2-7; TRBD1 aligns across 10 bases. This CDR3 is 14 amino acids long. Germline CDR1 MNHEY, CDR2 SVGEGT. V was clipped by 2 bases and J by 4 bases; unmatched bases: 2. The CDR3 nucleotides read TGTGCCAGCAGTTACAGGGACAGGGGTTACGAGCAGTACTTC. It specifies CASSYRDRGYEQYF.

The chain joins TRBV11-2 to TRBJ1-3; D gene uncertain. The CDR3 loop spans 17 amino acids. Per the germline V gene, CDR1 is SGHAT and CDR2 is FQNNGV. V was trimmed by 4 bases and J by 0 bases, leaving 16 bases between them. In DNA, the CDR3 is TGTGCCAGCAGCTCGCAGCGGAGAGACCGCTCTGGAAACACCATATATTTT. It codes for CASSSQRRDRSGNTIYF.

This clonotype was counted only a few times. This may stem from a read error, because a much larger clone lies one nucleotide away. The CDR3 loop is CASSPRDREVQGPYEQYF. CDR3 nucleotides: TGTGCCAGCAGCCCCCGGGACAGGGAGGTTCAGGGCCCCTACGAGCAGTACTTC. The chain joins TRBV7-9 to TRBJ2-7; 9 bases line up with TRBD1. This CDR3 has 18 amino acids. Trimming at V came to 5 bases and at J to 2 bases, leaving 16 bases not matched to a gene. Germline V lookup: CDR1 SEHNR, CDR2 FQNEAQ (reference sequence).

This chain links TRBV20-1 with TRBJ2-3; a possible D gene is TRBD1 (6 bases). Germline V CDR1 and CDR2: DFQATT, SNEGSKA (reference sequence). V gave up 1 base and J gave up 10 bases, with 9 bases separating them. The CDR3 extends over 11 amino acids. Here the CDR3 DNA reads TGCAGTGCTAGAGGGGGGCAGGCGCAGTATTTT. Translation gives CSARGGQAQYF.

This clonotype was picked up a small number of times. The chain combines TRBV7-2 with TRBJ2-1; unclear D gene. CDR3 length: 14 residues. From germline, CDR1 is SGHTA and CDR2 FQGNSA. The V end lost 1 base, the J end lost 8 bases, and 12 bases lay between the germline ends. For the CDR3, the DNA is TGTGCCAGCAGCTTAGTAACCGACTTGCATGAGCAGTTCTTC. Amino acid sequence: CASSLVTDLHEQFF. Complete variable domain (other parts from reference TRBV7-2 and TRBJ2-1): GAGVSQSPSNKVTEKGKDVELRCDPISGHTALYWYRQSLGQGLEFLIYFQGNSAPDKSGLPSDRFSAERTGGSVSTLTIQRTQQEDSAVYLCASSLVTDLHEQFFGPGTRLTVL.

The chain joins TRBV5-1 to TRBJ1-2; 10 nucleotides match TRBD1. From germline, CDR1 is SGHRS and CDR2 YFSETQ. The V gene end was trimmed by 4 bases and the J gene end by 6 bases; junction bases not matched to a gene: 9. There are 15 residues in the CDR3. The CDR3, as DNA: TGCGCCAGCAGCCCCGAGGGACAGGGGAGTGATGGCTACACCTTC. This encodes CASSPEGQGSDGYTF.

The chain combines TRBV5-1 with TRBJ2-5; 7 bases line up with TRBD1. This CDR3 has 16 residues. The V segment lost 2 bases and the J segment 2 bases; nucleotides outside the gene matches: 9. Germline V gene data show CDR1 as SGHRS and CDR2 as YFSETQ. CDR3 nucleotides: TGCGCCAGCAGCTTACAGGGTAGGGGGCCTCAAGAGACCCAGTACTTC. Amino acids: CASSLQGRGPQETQYF.

The rearrangement joins TRBV13 to TRBJ2-1, with TRBD2 matching over 9 bases. Germline lookup yields CDR1 PRHDT and CDR2 FYEKMQ (reference sequence). After removal of 2 bases from V and 8 bases from J, the junction contained 7 bases not matched to a gene. There are 15 residues in the CDR3. The CDR3 loop reads CASSLFSGSWDEQFF. The CDR3 coding sequence is TGTGCCAGCAGCTTATTTAGCGGGAGCTGGGATGAGCAGTTCTTC. Full variable domain (missing parts from reference TRBV13 and TRBJ2-1): AAGVIQSPRHLIKEKRETATLKCYPIPRHDTVYWYQQGPGQDPQFLISFYEKMQSDKGSIPDRFSAQQFSDYHSELNMSSLELGDSALYFCASSLFSGSWDEQFFGPGTRLTVL.

This clonotype was found many times. The genes are TRBV6-5 and TRBJ1-2, with D possibly being TRBD1 (6 bases). V dropped 6 bases and J dropped 7 bases, with 9 bases sitting between them. This CDR3 is 11 amino acids long. CDR1 and CDR2 (germline): MNHEY, SVGAGI. DNA of the CDR3: TGTGCCAGCAGAGACAGGTCTGGCTACACCTTC. Its translation is CASRDRSGYTF.

This clonotype was detected only once. This may be a read error: a much more frequent sequence differs by one nucleotide. This chain connects TRBV14 to TRBJ2-1; TRBD2 agrees at 8 bases. This CDR3 contains 15 residues. CDR1 is SGHDN and CDR2 is FVKESK in the germline V gene. The V gene end was trimmed by 1 base and the J gene end by 5 bases; junction bases not matched to a gene: 4. CDR3 sequence reads: CASSQGRGAHNEQFF. In DNA form, the CDR3 reads TGTGCCAGCAGCCAAGGGCGGGGGGCTCACAATGAGCAGTTCTTC.